This T cell receptor (beta chain) was recovered during a study of T cells in Graves' hyperthyroidism and ophthalmopathy. Study overall: The authors collected peripheral blood at initial diagnosis, before any treatment.

TCR beta CDR3 regions were amplified from RNA transcripts. Using the HTBI primer set, a first-round RT-PCR was run on the TCR CDR3. MiXCR, run by TCRdb on the multiplex PCR reads, gives a single entry per CDR3 protein. This table has 300,000 to 450,000 distinct CDR3 sequences, 15% to 18% appearing once. V was cut by 7 bases and J by 4 bases, with 13 bases left in between. The CDR3 loop spans 13 amino acids. Germline loops: CDR1 SEHNR, CDR2 FQNEAQ (reference sequence). On the basis of clinical symptoms, serum thyroxine and TRAb, thyroid ultrasound and orbital computed tomography, diagnoses were made. Only a few counts were recorded for this clonotype.

This chain links TRBV7-9 with TRBJ1-1, with D maybe TRBD1 (5 bases). The source material was blood. The TCR sequence derives from a woman in her late teens or twenties with Graves' hyperthyroidism that later progressed to Graves' ophthalmopathy. In DNA, the CDR3 is TGTGCCAGCATGCGCTATGGGGGCACTGAAGCTTTCTTT. Protein product: CASMRYGGTEAFF.